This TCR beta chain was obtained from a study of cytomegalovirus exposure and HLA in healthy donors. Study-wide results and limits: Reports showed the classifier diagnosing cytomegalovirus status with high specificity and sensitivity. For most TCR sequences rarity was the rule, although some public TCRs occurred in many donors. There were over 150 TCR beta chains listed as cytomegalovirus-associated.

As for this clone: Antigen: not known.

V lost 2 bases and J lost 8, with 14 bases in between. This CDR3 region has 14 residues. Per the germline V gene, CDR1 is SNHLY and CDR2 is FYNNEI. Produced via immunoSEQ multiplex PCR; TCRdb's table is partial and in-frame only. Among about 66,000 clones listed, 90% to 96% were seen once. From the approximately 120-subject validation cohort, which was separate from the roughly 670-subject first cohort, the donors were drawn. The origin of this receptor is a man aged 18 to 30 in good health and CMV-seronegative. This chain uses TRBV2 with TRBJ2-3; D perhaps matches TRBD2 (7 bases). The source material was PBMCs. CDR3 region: CASSEHGGGGTQYF. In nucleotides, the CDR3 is TGTGCCAGCAGTGAACATGGGGGGGGCGGTACGCAGTATTTT.